Detailed here is one T cell receptor beta chain. What it recognizes is unknown. The sample belongs to a study of CXCR3-negative and CXCR3-positive naive CD8 T cells. Sorting was done in triplicate for each CD8+ T cell subset (about 300,000 cells each). Identification of naive CD8+ T cells rested on CD45RO-CCR7+CD27+CD95- status. Findings and caveats of the study: TRBV-TRBJ usage was alike in naive CXCR3-negative and CXCR3-positive cells but differed in memory cells. A higher hydrophobicity marked the TRB CDR3s of CXCR3-positive naive cells versus CXCR3-negative naive cells.

Libraries were UMI-labeled 5' RACE TRB cDNA. TCRdb re-called the 5' RACE reads and gives one entry per CDR3 protein, without DNA. The table counts under 70,000 distinct CDR3 sequences; roughly 4.4% lies in the top ten. Per germline, CDR1 MNHNS and CDR2 SASEGT. The CDR3 totals 14 residues. The origin of this receptor is a human donor in good health. Some clones in this sample may be carry-over from other donors' samples. The sequencing sample was made of naive CXCR3+ CD8+ T cells from blood. Documented subset: CD45RO-CCR7+CD27+CD95- naive CD8+ T cells expressing CXCR3 (TNR3+). The gene calls are TRBV6-1 and TRBJ1-1. CDR3 amino acids: CASSEGPSDTEAFF.